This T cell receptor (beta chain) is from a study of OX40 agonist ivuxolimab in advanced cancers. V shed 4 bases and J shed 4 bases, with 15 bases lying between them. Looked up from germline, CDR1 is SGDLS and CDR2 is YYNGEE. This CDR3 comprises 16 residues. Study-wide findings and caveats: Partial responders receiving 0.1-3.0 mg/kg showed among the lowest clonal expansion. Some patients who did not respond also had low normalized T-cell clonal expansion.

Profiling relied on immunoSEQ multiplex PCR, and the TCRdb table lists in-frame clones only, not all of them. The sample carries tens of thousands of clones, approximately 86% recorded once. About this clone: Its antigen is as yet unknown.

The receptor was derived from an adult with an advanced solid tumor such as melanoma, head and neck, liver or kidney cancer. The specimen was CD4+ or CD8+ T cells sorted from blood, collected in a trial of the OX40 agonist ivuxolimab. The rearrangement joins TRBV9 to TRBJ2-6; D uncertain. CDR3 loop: CASSSRQVAGANVLTF. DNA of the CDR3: TGTGCCAGCAGCTCCCGCCAGGTAGCCGGGGCCAACGTCCTGACTTTC.